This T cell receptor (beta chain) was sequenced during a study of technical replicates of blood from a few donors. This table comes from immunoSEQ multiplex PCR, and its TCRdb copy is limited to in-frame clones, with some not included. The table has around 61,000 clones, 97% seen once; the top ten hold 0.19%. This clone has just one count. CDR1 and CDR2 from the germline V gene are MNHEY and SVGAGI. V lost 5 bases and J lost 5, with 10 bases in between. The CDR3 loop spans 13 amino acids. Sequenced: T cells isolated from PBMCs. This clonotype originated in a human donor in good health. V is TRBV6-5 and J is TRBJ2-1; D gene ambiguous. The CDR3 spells CASSEYRDNEQFF. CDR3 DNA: TGTGCCAGCAGTGAGTATAGAGACAATGAGCAGTTCTTC.